The clone carrying this T cell receptor beta chain has only a few counts. The germline CDR1 and CDR2 sequences are SQVTM and ANQGSEA. This CDR3 has 14 amino acids. After removal of 6 bases from V and 5 bases from J, the junction contained 9 bases not matched to a gene. The sample originates from a study of T-cell memory formation after mild COVID-19. UMIs and sample barcodes were carried by the TCR alpha and TCR beta cDNA libraries that 5'RACE produced using constant-segment primers. Via MiXCR, TCRdb re-called the 5' RACE reads, giving one row per CDR3 protein. The sample yields some 150,000 distinct CDR3 sequences, 14% seen once.

The chain is built from TRBV29-1 and TRBJ2-5, with 10 positions matching TRBD2. The specimen was PBMCs or a T cell subset sorted from them (not recorded which). This sequence originates from an adult woman who had mild COVID-19 (a few samples of this study predate the infection). Cell type and time point are not known. The CDR3 protein is CSVQRTSGRETQYF. In DNA form, the CDR3 reads TGCAGCGTGCAACGGACTAGCGGTAGGGAGACCCAGTACTTC. Using reference TRBV29-1 and TRBJ2-5 for the parts outside the CDR3, the full variable domain is SAVISQKPSRDICQRGTSLTIQCQVDSQVTMMFWYRQQPGQSLTLIATANQGSEATYESGFVIDKFPISRPNLTFSTLTVSNMSPEDSSIYLCSVQRTSGRETQYFGPGTRLLVL.